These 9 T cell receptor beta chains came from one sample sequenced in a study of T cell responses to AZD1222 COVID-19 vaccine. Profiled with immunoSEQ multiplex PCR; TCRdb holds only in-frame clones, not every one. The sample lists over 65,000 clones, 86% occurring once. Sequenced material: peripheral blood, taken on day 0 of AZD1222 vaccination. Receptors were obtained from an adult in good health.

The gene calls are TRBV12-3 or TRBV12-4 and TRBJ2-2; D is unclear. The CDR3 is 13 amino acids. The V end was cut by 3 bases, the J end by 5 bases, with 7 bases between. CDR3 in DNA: TGTGCCAGCAGTTTTTCGTTAACCGGGGAGCTGTTTTTT. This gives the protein CASSFSLTGELFF.

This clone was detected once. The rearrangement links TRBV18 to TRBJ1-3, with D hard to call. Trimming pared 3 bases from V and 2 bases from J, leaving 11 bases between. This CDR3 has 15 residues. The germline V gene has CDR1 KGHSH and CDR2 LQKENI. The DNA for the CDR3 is TGTGCCAGCTCACCGGCCCCAAGCACTGGAAACACCATATATTTT. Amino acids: CASSPAPSTGNTIYF.

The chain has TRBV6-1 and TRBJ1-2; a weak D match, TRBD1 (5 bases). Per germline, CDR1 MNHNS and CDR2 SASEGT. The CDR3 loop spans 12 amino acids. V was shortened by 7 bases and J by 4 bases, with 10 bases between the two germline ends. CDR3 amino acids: CASTGLSYGYTF. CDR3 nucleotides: TGTGCCAGCACGGGACTCTCCTATGGCTACACCTTC.

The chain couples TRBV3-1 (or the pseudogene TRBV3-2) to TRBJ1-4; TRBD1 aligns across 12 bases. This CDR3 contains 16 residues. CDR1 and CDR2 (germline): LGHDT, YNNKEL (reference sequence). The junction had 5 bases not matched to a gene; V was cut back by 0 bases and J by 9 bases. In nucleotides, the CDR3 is TGTGCCAGCAGCCAAGAATACGGGACAGGGGGCAAAAAACTGTTTTTT. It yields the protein CASSQEYGTGGKKLFF.

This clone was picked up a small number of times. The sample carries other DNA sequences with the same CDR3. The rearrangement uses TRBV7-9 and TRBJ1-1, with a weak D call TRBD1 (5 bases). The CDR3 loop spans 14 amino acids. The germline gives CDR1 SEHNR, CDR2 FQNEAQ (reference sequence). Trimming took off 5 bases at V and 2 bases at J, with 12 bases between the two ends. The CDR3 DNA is TGTGCCAGCAGCCTGGAGGGGATCAACACTGAAGCTTTCTTT. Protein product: CASSLEGINTEAFF.

CDR3 coding DNA: TGTGCCAGCAGCGACCCCGACAGGGGGACCAATCAGCCCCAGCATTTT. Translating it yields CASSDPDRGTNQPQHF. V and J are TRBV2 and TRBJ1-5; TRBD1 matches at 9 bases. With 6 bases clipped from V and 3 bases from J, the junction kept 9 bases outside the gene matches. CDR3 length: 16 residues. Germline-derived CDR1 and CDR2 are SNHLY and FYNNEI.

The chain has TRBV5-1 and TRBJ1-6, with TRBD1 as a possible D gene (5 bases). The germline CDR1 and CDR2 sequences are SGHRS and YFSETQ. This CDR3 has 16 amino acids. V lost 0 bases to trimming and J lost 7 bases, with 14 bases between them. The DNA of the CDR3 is TGCGCCAGCAGCTTGGAGGGAGGGGTGTTAAATTCACCCCTCCACTTT. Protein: CASSLEGGVLNSPLHF.

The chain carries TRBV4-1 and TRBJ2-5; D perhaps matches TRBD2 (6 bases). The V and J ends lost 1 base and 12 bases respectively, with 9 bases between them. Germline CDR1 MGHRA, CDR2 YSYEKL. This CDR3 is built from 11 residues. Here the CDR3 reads CASSQASVKYF. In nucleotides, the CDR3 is TGCGCCAGCAGCCAAGCTAGCGTTAAGTACTTC.

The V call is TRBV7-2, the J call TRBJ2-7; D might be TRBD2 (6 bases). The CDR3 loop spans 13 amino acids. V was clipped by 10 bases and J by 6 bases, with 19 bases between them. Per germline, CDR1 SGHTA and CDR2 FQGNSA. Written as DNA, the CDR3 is TGTGCCACGAAAGGAGGGGCCCGTCGCGAGCAGTACTTC. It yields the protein CATKGGARREQYF.